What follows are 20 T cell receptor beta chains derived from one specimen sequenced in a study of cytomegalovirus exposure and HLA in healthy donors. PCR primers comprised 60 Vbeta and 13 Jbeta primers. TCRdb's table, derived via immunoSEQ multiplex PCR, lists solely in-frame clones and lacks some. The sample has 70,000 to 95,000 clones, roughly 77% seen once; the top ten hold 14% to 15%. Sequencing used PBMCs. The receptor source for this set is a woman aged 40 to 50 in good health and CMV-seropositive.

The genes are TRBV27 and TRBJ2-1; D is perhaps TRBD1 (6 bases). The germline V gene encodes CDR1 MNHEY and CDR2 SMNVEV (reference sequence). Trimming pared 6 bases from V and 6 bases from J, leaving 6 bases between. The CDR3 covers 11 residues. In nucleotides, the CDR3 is TGTGCCAGCAGCAGGGGCAATGAGCAGTTCTTC. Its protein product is CASSRGNEQFF.

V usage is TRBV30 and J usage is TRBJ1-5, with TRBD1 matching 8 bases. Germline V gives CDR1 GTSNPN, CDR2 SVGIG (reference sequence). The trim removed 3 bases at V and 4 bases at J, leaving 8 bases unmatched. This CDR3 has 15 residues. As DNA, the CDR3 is TGTGCCTGGAGCCGGGCAGGGGGCCGGAATCAGCCCCAGCATTTT. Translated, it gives CAWSRAGGRNQPQHF. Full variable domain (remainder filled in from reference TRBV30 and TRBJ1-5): SQTIHQWPATLVQPVGSPLSLECTVEGTSNPNLYWYRQAAGRGLQLLFYSVGIGQISSEVPQNLSASRPQDRQFILSSKKLLLSDSGFYLCAWSRAGGRNQPQHFGDGTRLSIL.

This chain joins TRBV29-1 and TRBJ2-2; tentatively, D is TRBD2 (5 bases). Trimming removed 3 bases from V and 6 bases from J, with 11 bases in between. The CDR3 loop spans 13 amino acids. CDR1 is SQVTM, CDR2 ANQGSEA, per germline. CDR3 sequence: CSVEGEVPGELFF. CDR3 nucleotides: TGCAGCGTTGAGGGAGAAGTTCCCGGGGAGCTGTTTTTT.

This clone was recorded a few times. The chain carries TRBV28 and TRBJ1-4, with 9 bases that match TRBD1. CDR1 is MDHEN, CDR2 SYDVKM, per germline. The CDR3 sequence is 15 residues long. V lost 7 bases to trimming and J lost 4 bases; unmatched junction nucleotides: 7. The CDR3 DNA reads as TGTGCCAGCACCAGGGACAGGGTGATTAATGAAAAACTGTTTTTT. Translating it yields CASTRDRVINEKLFF.

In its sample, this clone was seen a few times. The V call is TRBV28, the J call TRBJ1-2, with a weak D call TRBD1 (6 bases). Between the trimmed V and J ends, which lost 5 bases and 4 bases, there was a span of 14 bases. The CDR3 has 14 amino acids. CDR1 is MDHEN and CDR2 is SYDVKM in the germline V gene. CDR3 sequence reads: CASSPGHQSYGYTF. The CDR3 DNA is TGTGCCAGCAGTCCGGGACACCAATCCTATGGCTACACCTTC.

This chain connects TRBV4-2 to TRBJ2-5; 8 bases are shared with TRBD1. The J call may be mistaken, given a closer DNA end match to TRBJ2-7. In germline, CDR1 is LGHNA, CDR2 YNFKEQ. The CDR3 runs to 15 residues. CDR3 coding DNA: TGTGCCAGCAGCCAAGAGGACGGGACAGGCTACGAGCAGTACTTC. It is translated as CASSQEDGTGYEQYF.

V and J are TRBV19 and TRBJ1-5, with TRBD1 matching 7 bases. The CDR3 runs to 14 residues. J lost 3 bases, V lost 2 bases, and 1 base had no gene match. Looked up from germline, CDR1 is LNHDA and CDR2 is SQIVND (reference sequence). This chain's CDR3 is CASSITGDNQPQHF. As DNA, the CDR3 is TGTGCCAGTAGTATAACAGGGGACAATCAGCCCCAGCATTTT.

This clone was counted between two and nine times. CDR3 residues: CASSRLSPQIGTSSSGNTIYF. The CDR3 DNA follows: TGCGCCAGCAGCCGGCTCTCCCCACAAATCGGGACATCGAGCTCTGGAAACACCATATATTTT. The gene calls are TRBV4-3 and TRBJ1-3; D possibly corresponds to TRBD1 (6 bases). V was clipped by 4 bases and J by 0 bases, with 28 bases between them. The CDR3 spans 21 residues. Looked up from germline, CDR1 is LGHNA and CDR2 is YSLEER.

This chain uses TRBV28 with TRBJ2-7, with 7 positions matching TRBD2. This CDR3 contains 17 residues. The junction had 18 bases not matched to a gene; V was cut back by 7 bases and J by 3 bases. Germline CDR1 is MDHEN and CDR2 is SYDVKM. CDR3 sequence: CASTGRLGRGRDYEQYF. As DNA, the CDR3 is TGTGCCAGCACTGGTAGGCTGGGGAGGGGAAGAGACTACGAGCAGTACTTC.

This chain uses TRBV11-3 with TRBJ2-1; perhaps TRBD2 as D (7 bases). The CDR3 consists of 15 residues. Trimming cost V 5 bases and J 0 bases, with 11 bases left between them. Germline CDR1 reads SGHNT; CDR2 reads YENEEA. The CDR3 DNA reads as TGTGCCAGCAGCCAAGGGGGGGACTCCTACAATGAGCAGTTCTTC. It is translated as CASSQGGDSYNEQFF.

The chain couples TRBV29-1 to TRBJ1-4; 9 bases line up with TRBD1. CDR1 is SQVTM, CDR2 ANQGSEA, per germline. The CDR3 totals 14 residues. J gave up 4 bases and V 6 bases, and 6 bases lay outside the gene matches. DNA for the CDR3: TGCAGCGTCAACCGGGACAGGGTTAATGAAAAACTGTTTTTT. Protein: CSVNRDRVNEKLFF.

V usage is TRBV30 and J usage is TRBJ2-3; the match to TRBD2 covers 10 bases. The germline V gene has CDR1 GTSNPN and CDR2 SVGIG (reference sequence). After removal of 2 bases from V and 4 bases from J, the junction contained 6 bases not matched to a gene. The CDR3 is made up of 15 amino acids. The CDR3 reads CAWSWVAGGSDTQYF. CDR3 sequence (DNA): TGTGCCTGGAGTTGGGTAGCGGGAGGCTCAGATACGCAGTATTTT.

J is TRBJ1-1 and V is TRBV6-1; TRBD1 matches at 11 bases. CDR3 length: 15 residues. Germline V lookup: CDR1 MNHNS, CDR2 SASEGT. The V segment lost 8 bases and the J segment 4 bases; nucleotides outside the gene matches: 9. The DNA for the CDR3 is TGTGCCAGCGACGCCGGGACAGGGGGTGCCACTGAAGCTTTCTTT. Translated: CASDAGTGGATEAFF.

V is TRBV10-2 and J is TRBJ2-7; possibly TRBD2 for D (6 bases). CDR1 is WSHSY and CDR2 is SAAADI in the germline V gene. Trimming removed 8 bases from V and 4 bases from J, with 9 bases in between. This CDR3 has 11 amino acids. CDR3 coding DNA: TGCGCCAGCTCTGGGGGGTACGAGCAGTACTTC. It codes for CASSGGYEQYF.

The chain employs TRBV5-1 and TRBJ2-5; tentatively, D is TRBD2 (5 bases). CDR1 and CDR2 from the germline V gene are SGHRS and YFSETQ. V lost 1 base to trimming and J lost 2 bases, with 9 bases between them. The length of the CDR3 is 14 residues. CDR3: CASSLFEGQETQYF. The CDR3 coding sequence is TGCGCCAGCAGCTTGTTTGAGGGACAAGAGACCCAGTACTTC.

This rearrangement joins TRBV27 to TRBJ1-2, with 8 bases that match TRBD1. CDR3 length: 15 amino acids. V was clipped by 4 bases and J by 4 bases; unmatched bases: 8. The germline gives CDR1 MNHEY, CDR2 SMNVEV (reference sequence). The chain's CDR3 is CASSSFTGTGYGYTF. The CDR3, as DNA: TGTGCCAGCAGTTCGTTTACCGGGACAGGCTATGGCTACACCTTC.

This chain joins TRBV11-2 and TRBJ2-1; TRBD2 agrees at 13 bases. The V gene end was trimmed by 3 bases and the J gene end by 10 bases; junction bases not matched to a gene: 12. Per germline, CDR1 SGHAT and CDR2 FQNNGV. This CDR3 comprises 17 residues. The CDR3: CASSLRSWTSGSEEQFF. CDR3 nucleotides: TGTGCCAGCAGCTTGAGGTCTTGGACTAGCGGGAGTGAGGAGCAGTTCTTC.

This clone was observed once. The CDR3 loop is CASSPTGSLNEKLFF. The CDR3 DNA is TGTGCCAGCAGTCCTACGGGGTCCTTAAATGAAAAACTGTTTTTT. The V gene is TRBV6-5, the J gene TRBJ1-4, with D hard to call. The germline V gene encodes CDR1 MNHEY and CDR2 SVGAGI. This CDR3 is built from 15 residues. Trimming took 5 bases from V and 5 from J, leaving 15 bases between them.

The DNA for the CDR3 is TGTGCCAGCAGTGGGCGGGGGAACACTGAAGCTTTCTTT. This translates into CASSGRGNTEAFF. This sequence joins TRBV27 and TRBJ1-1; D is ambiguous. Trimming cost V 5 bases and J 1 base, with 8 bases left between them. The CDR3 extends over 13 amino acids. Germline lookup yields CDR1 MNHEY and CDR2 SMNVEV (reference sequence).

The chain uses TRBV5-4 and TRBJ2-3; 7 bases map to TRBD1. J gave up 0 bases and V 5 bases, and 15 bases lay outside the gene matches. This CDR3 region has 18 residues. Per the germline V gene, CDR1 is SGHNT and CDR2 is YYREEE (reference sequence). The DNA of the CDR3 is TGTGCCAGCAGACCACCCGGGACAGAAGCTAGTAGCACAGATACGCAGTATTTT. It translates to CASRPPGTEASSTDTQYF. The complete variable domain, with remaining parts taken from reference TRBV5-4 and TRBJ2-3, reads ETGVTQSPTHLIKTRGQQVTLRCSSQSGHNTVSWYQQALGQGPQFIFQYYREEENGRGNFPPRFSGLQFPNYSSELNVNALELDDSALYLCASRPPGTEASSTDTQYFGPGTRLTVL.